The 6 T cell receptor beta chains below all came from one sample that was sequenced in a study of T cells in Graves' hyperthyroidism and ophthalmopathy. Amplified TCR beta CDR3 regions derived from RNA transcripts. The HTBI primer set was used in a first-round RT-PCR of the TCR CDR3. Each CDR3 protein is one row after TCRdb ran MiXCR on the multiplex PCR reads. The sample yields hundreds of thousands of distinct CDR3 sequences, about 15% seen once. The sequencing input was blood. Receptors originate from a woman between 18 and 30 years old with Graves' hyperthyroidism.

There are many counts of this clonotype. The V call is TRBV28, the J call TRBJ2-3; D may correspond to TRBD1 or TRBD2 (5 bases each). Germline loops: CDR1 MDHEN, CDR2 SYDVKM. The CDR3 totals 16 residues. The ends were cut back, 8 bases at V and 0 bases at J, with 18 bases in the middle. CDR3: CASPPGPVSSTDTQYF. CDR3 in DNA: TGTGCCAGCCCCCCGGGGCCAGTCTCTAGCACAGATACGCAGTATTTT.

The J gene is TRBJ2-3, the V gene TRBV4-3; TRBD2 agrees at 13 bases. The CDR3 spans 18 residues. V shed 4 bases, J shed 0 bases, and the junction held 7 bases outside the gene matches. CDR1 LGHNA and CDR2 YSLEER come from the germline V gene. CDR3 bases: TGCGCCAGCAGCCCGTACGGGACTAGCGGGACAAGCACAGATACGCAGTATTTT. Translation gives CASSPYGTSGTSTDTQYF.

This clonotype occurred many times. The rearrangement joins TRBV3-1 to TRBJ1-4; the D is unclear. Deletions cut 0 bases from V and 0 bases from J, with 14 bases between. This CDR3 region has 18 residues. Germline CDR1 reads LGHDT; CDR2 reads YNNKEL (reference sequence). The chain's CDR3 is CASSQDVGSVATNEKLFF. DNA for the CDR3: TGTGCCAGCAGCCAAGATGTTGGCAGCGTTGCAACTAATGAAAAACTGTTTTTT.

This clonotype was seen a few times. The chain is built from TRBV7-8 and TRBJ2-7; tentative D call: TRBD2 (7 bases). The CDR3 is 17 residues long. V lost 3 bases and J 0 bases, leaving 18 bases between the germline ends. Germline loops: CDR1 SGHVS, CDR2 FQNEAQ. The CDR3 sequence is CASSFRGGRGSSYEQYF. Written as DNA, the CDR3 is TGTGCCAGCAGCTTTAGAGGGGGGCGGGGGAGCTCCTACGAGCAGTACTTC.

The sample holds many counts of this clonotype. The rearrangement joins TRBV2 to TRBJ1-1; D uncertain. The length of the CDR3 is 13 residues. V dropped 8 bases and J dropped 6 bases, with 16 bases sitting between them. Germline V gene lookup returns CDR1 SNHLY and CDR2 FYNNEI. CDR3: CASGLDRIPEAFF. The CDR3 nucleotides are TGTGCCAGCGGGTTGGATCGTATCCCTGAAGCTTTCTTT.

This clonotype was found many times. The gene calls are TRBV28 and TRBJ2-7, with TRBD1 identical over 10 bases. The CDR3 extends over 13 amino acids. Per the germline V gene, CDR1 is MDHEN and CDR2 is SYDVKM. V lost 8 bases to trimming and J lost 4 bases; unmatched junction nucleotides: 5. The CDR3 bases are TGTGCCAGCGGGAGGACAGGGGGTTACGAGCAGTACTTC. As protein: CASGRTGGYEQYF.